This T cell receptor beta chain originates from a study of blood T cell repertoires in COVID-19. Across the whole study: Donors in the United States, Italy and Spain gave samples during acute or convalescent COVID-19. The analysed material was cDNA or gDNA that came from T cells, B-cell-depleted T cells, or PBMCs.

As originally analysed: For nucleated cells, counts were estimated from reference gene primer amplification. Method: immunoSEQ multiplex PCR; TCRdb's copy keeps in-frame clones and lacks some. V and J calls and clone size are given by that table; D and trimming were obtained from the DNA. In the table there are roughly 80,000 clones, about 85% of which are singletons. This CDR3 has 11 residues. Trimming removed 8 bases at V and 5 bases at J, with 9 bases between. The germline CDR1 and CDR2 sequences are SGHVS and FQNEAQ. This TCR was recovered from a woman in her 70s with acute or convalescent COVID-19. Source material: peripheral blood. The chain carries TRBV7-8 and TRBJ2-5; no clear D gene. CDR3 region: CASSRRETQYF. In nucleotides, the CDR3 is TGTGCCAGCTCCCGCCGGGAGACCCAGTACTTC.